Here is one T cell receptor (beta chain) with its context. Its antigen is unknown. The CDR3 runs 14 residues. Germline CDR1 is KGHSH and CDR2 is LQKENI. V was shortened by 6 bases and J by 0 bases, with 9 bases between the two germline ends. The sample originates from a study of shared clonotypes between healthy human individuals. In the CD4+ fraction, cells were divided into CD45RA+ naive and CD45RA-negative memory subsets. General observations from the study: Naive subsets typically showed greater estimated richness than memory subsets.

Clones were sequenced by immunoSEQ multiplex PCR, and TCRdb holds only the in-frame ones, with some missing. In the table there are approximately 2.1 million clones, more than 85% of which are singletons. The receptor was derived from a man younger than 30 in good health. Some clones in this sample may be carry-over from other donors' samples. The gene calls are TRBV18 and TRBJ1-5; D is ambiguous. Sample: naive CD4+ T cells from PBMCs. As to subset: CD45RA+ positively selected. The CDR3, as DNA: TGTGCCAGCTCTGGCACCCGTAGCAATCAGCCCCAGCATTTT. Protein sequence: CASSGTRSNQPQHF.